The TCR beta chain described here comes from a study of T cell responses to AZD1222 COVID-19 vaccine. Study-wide points: In a largely white British group with more females than males, clonal diversity was possibly underestimated. Vaccine-associated CD4 TCRs ranged over spike, dominating at 160-218 and 743-854. At baseline, seropositivity was found in only six or seven AZD1222 recipients. Among spike-specific TCRs, nearly half reportedly target unmutated variant regions.

TCRdb's table, derived via immunoSEQ multiplex PCR, lists solely in-frame clones and lacks some. The table records approximately 110,000 clones, under 90% of them present only once. As for this clone: The target antigen is unknown.

The germline V and J ends were trimmed by 5 bases and 2 bases, with 13 bases remaining between them. The CDR3 loop spans 16 amino acids. Germline assignment: CDR1 SGHTA and CDR2 FQGNSA. The specimen was peripheral blood, collected on day 0 of AZD1222 vaccination. The chain combines TRBV7-2 with TRBJ2-6; D is possibly TRBD2 (7 bases). The source of this sequence is an adult in good health. The CDR3 is CASSTRGGAGANVLTF. The DNA for the CDR3 is TGTGCCAGCAGCACAAGAGGGGGGGCTGGGGCCAACGTCCTGACTTTC. The entire variable domain, with the rest obtained from reference TRBV7-2 and TRBJ2-6, is as follows: GAGVSQSPSNKVTEKGKDVELRCDPISGHTALYWYRQSLGQGLEFLIYFQGNSAPDKSGLPSDRFSAERTGGSVSTLTIQRTQQEDSAVYLCASSTRGGAGANVLTFGAGSRLTVL.